This is a list of T cell receptor beta chains from one sample in a study of T cell responses to AZD1222 COVID-19 vaccine. Clones were read by immunoSEQ multiplex PCR, and TCRdb kept only the in-frame ones, dropping some. The profile shows about 190,000 clones, approximately 87% of them singletons. The material sequenced was peripheral blood, taken on day 0 of MenACWY control vaccination. These receptors came from an adult in good health. CDR3s include the opening cysteine and the closing phenylalanine or tryptophan.

j_call: TRBJ2-3
cdr3_length: 16
v_call: TRBV3-1/TRBV3-2
cdr3_aa: CASSQDPDDDPDTQYF

j_call: TRBJ2-5
cdr3_length: 11
v_call: TRBV7-9
cdr3_aa: CASRKQETQYF

j_call: TRBJ2-5
cdr3_length: 13
v_call: TRBV24-1
cdr3_aa: CATSDSTAGTQYF

j_call: TRBJ1-6
cdr3_length: 14
v_call: TRBV4-1
cdr3_aa: CASSQGQGASPLHF

j_call: TRBJ2-7
cdr3_length: 16
v_call: TRBV30
cdr3_aa: CAWSATSLGSSYEQYF

j_call: TRBJ2-1
cdr3_length: 15
v_call: TRBV5-1
cdr3_aa: CASSLGQGRVNEQFF

j_call: TRBJ2-5
cdr3_length: 15
v_call: TRBV7-3
cdr3_aa: CASSLWVGQGETQYF

j_call: TRBJ2-5
cdr3_length: 14
v_call: TRBV27
cdr3_aa: CASSRTAFQETQYF

j_call: TRBJ2-2
cdr3_length: 11
v_call: TRBV18
cdr3_aa: CASSDVGELFF

j_call: TRBJ2-5
cdr3_length: 16
v_call: TRBV7-2
cdr3_aa: CASSFSVTSGQETQYF

j_call: TRBJ1-6
cdr3_length: 17
v_call: TRBV30
cdr3_aa: CAWSTGTRNYYNSPLHF

j_call: TRBJ2-3
cdr3_length: 15
v_call: TRBV7-8
cdr3_aa: CASSLEYGRTDTQYF

j_call: TRBJ1-1
cdr3_length: 16
v_call: TRBV18
cdr3_aa: CASSPRTSGGNTEAFF

j_call: TRBJ2-3
cdr3_length: 14
v_call: TRBV9
cdr3_aa: CASSINQRADTQYF

j_call: TRBJ2-5
cdr3_length: 14
v_call: TRBV25-1
cdr3_aa: CASSDLRDDETQYF

j_call: TRBJ2-7
cdr3_length: 16
v_call: TRBV28
cdr3_aa: CASISAGAGGTYEQYF

j_call: TRBJ2-3
cdr3_length: 15
v_call: TRBV4-1
cdr3_aa: CASSQTSGTTDTQYF

j_call: TRBJ2-7
cdr3_length: 14
v_call: TRBV3-1/TRBV3-2
cdr3_aa: CASSQGQGWYEQYF

j_call: TRBJ1-2
cdr3_length: 16
v_call: TRBV5-6
cdr3_aa: CASSLPLTGPHDGYTF

j_call: TRBJ1-2
cdr3_length: 12
v_call: TRBV12-3/TRBV12-4
cdr3_aa: CASSFEAAPYTF

j_call: TRBJ1-6
cdr3_length: 15
v_call: TRBV7-3
cdr3_aa: CASSSGTGLGSPLHF

j_call: TRBJ1-2
cdr3_length: 11
v_call: TRBV2
cdr3_aa: CASGDHYGYTF

j_call: TRBJ2-7
cdr3_length: 13
v_call: TRBV28
cdr3_aa: CASRRGLAGEQYF

j_call: TRBJ2-5
cdr3_length: 15
v_call: TRBV10-3
cdr3_aa: CAISGRQGVGETQYF

j_call: TRBJ1-2
cdr3_length: 15
v_call: TRBV5-1
cdr3_aa: CASSSMGGTNYGYTF

j_call: TRBJ1-1
cdr3_length: 14
v_call: TRBV5-1
cdr3_aa: CASSSLGQNTEAFF

j_call: TRBJ1-6
cdr3_length: 14
v_call: TRBV14
cdr3_aa: CASSQSLQRTPLHF

j_call: TRBJ2-5
cdr3_length: 16
v_call: TRBV19
cdr3_aa: CASSPIVAGGLETQYF

j_call: TRBJ1-5
cdr3_length: 14
v_call: TRBV9
cdr3_aa: CASSGDSSYQPQHF

j_call: TRBJ1-5
cdr3_length: 12
v_call: TRBV28
cdr3_aa: CASSRIWQPQHF

j_call: TRBJ1-1
cdr3_length: 16
v_call: TRBV7-9
cdr3_aa: CASSLLGTGLNTEAFF

j_call: TRBJ1-4
cdr3_length: 15
v_call: TRBV19
cdr3_aa: CASTARDRLFEKLFF

j_call: TRBJ2-7
cdr3_length: 15
v_call: TRBV4-3
cdr3_aa: CASSQGSQDGGEQYF

j_call: TRBJ1-6
cdr3_length: 16
v_call: TRBV3-1/TRBV3-2
cdr3_aa: CASSPIPPGVESPLHF

j_call: TRBJ1-5
cdr3_length: 13
v_call: TRBV19
cdr3_aa: CASSIAMNQPQHF

j_call: TRBJ1-1
cdr3_length: 13
v_call: TRBV27
cdr3_aa: CASSLRGQDEAFF

j_call: TRBJ2-1
cdr3_length: 12
v_call: TRBV7-2
cdr3_aa: CASSLVSGEQFF

j_call: TRBJ1-3
cdr3_length: 19
v_call: TRBV4-1
cdr3_aa: CASSPGTGGFEVSGNTIYF

j_call: TRBJ2-7
cdr3_length: 18
v_call: TRBV27
cdr3_aa: CASSLSRTSAPGSYEQYF

j_call: TRBJ2-7
cdr3_length: 15
v_call: TRBV7-3
cdr3_aa: CASSRGGDGPYEQYF

j_call: TRBJ1-6
cdr3_length: 16
v_call: TRBV4-2
cdr3_aa: CASSLSREFYNSPLHF

j_call: TRBJ2-5
cdr3_length: 12
v_call: TRBV6-2/TRBV6-3
cdr3_aa: CASSYVGETQYF

j_call: TRBJ1-2
cdr3_length: 12
v_call: TRBV27
cdr3_aa: CASSSGGIGYTF

j_call: TRBJ1-1
cdr3_length: 15
v_call: TRBV5-1
cdr3_aa: CASSTYSPPNTEAFF

j_call: TRBJ2-5
cdr3_length: 15
v_call: TRBV11-3
cdr3_aa: CASSCPISPGETQYF

j_call: TRBJ2-7
cdr3_length: 15
v_call: TRBV7-9
cdr3_aa: CASSLVGLAGVEQYF

j_call: TRBJ1-4
cdr3_length: 12
v_call: TRBV28
cdr3_aa: CASITAGEKLFF

j_call: TRBJ1-5
cdr3_length: 13
v_call: TRBV5-6
cdr3_aa: CASSGHRDQPQHF

j_call: TRBJ1-6
cdr3_length: 11
v_call: TRBV6-5
cdr3_aa: CASSQVGPLHF

j_call: TRBJ1-5
cdr3_length: 13
v_call: TRBV27
cdr3_aa: CASSFRGYQPQHF

j_call: TRBJ2-1
cdr3_length: 15
v_call: TRBV24-1
cdr3_aa: CATSDNQPGQEKQFF

j_call: TRBJ1-1
cdr3_length: 15
v_call: TRBV6-5
cdr3_aa: CASRGPAQINTEAFF

j_call: TRBJ1-5
cdr3_length: 14
v_call: TRBV28
cdr3_aa: CASSFSGNGQPQHF

j_call: TRBJ2-1
cdr3_length: 18
v_call: TRBV2
cdr3_aa: CASRGESSGRSSYNEQFF

j_call: TRBJ1-2
cdr3_length: 15
v_call: TRBV21-1
cdr3_aa: CASSNPRDCCYGYTF

j_call: TRBJ2-3
cdr3_length: 13
v_call: TRBV19
cdr3_aa: CASSILATDTQYF

j_call: TRBJ2-5
cdr3_length: 15
v_call: TRBV4-3
cdr3_aa: CASSQDQRGRETQYF